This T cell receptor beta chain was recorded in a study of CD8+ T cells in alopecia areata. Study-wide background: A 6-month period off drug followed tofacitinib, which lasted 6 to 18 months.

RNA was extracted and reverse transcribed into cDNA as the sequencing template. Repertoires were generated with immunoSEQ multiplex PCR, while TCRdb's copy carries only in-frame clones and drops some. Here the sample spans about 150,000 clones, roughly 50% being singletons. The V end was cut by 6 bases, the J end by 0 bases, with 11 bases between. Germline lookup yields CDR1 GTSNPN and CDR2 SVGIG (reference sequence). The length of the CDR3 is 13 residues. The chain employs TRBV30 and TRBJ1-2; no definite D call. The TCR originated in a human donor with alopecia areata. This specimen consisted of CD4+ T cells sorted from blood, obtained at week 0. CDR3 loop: CACSGVPNYGYTF. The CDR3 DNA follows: TGTGCCTGCTCAGGAGTACCTAACTATGGCTACACCTTC.